Each of the 10 T cell receptor beta chains below was sequenced from the same sample in a study of blood T cells in healthy people across ages. Primed by a sample-barcoded 5' primer and a J-beta primer mix, a second PCR proceeded for about 6 to 12 cycles. TCRdb analysed the 5' RACE reads with MiXCR anew, one entry per CDR3 protein. Of 1.8 million or so distinct CDR3 sequences detected, around 40% appear once; the ten largest clones hold more than 20%. Sequencing was performed on blood. The receptor source for this set is a human donor in good health.

The V and J genes are TRBV4-1 and TRBJ1-2; TRBD1 is a possible D gene (6 bases). Germline CDR1 is MGHRA and CDR2 is YSYEKL. There are 15 residues in the CDR3. V was trimmed by 4 bases and J by 8 bases, leaving 20 bases between them. The CDR3: CASSPSDSPSYGYTF. Here the CDR3 DNA reads TGCGCCAGCAGCCCCTCGGACAGCCCCTCCTACGGCTACACCTTC.

This clonotype was picked up a small number of times. V and J are TRBV15 and TRBJ1-2; 7 bases align to TRBD1. The CDR3 spans 13 residues. The trim removed 3 bases at V and 6 bases at J, leaving 4 bases unmatched. The germline gives CDR1 LNHNV, CDR2 YYDKDF (reference sequence). CDR3 region: CATSRYRGHGYTF. CDR3 bases: TGTGCCACCAGCAGGTACAGGGGCCATGGCTACACCTTC.

This chain uses TRBV6-5 with TRBJ2-5; D perhaps matches TRBD2 (7 bases). The V and J ends lost 1 base and 4 bases respectively, with 13 bases between them. The CDR3 covers 15 residues. Germline V CDR1 and CDR2: MNHEY, SVGAGI. CDR3 loop: CASSYFAGAIETQYF. The CDR3 DNA reads as TGTGCCAGCAGTTACTTTGCGGGGGCGATAGAGACCCAGTACTTC.

The chain has TRBV6-5 and TRBJ2-4, with 13 bases fitting TRBD2. The CDR3 loop spans 21 amino acids. Germline V gives CDR1 MNHEY, CDR2 SVGAGI. V shed 0 bases, J shed 0 bases, and the junction held 11 bases outside the gene matches. For the CDR3, the DNA is TGTGCCAGCAGTTACTCGAAGGGACTAGCGGGGACCCTGCTAGCCAAAAACATTCAGTACTTC. It yields the protein CASSYSKGLAGTLLAKNIQYF.

The J gene is TRBJ1-1, the V gene TRBV7-3; D is possibly TRBD1 (5 bases). With 3 bases removed from V and 0 bases from J, the gap between germline ends came to 14 bases. The germline CDR1 and CDR2 sequences are SGHTA and FQGTGA. The CDR3 extends over 16 amino acids. The CDR3 protein is CASSFGMTEMNTEAFF. For the CDR3, the DNA is TGTGCCAGCAGCTTCGGGATGACAGAAATGAACACTGAAGCTTTCTTT.

The chain has TRBV20-1 and TRBJ1-5, with D perhaps matching TRBD1 (6 bases). V was shortened by 1 base and J by 6 bases, with 13 bases between the two germline ends. Germline CDR1 DFQATT, CDR2 SNEGSKA (reference sequence). The CDR3 totals 14 residues. The CDR3 spells CSARVAGERQPQHF. CDR3 nucleotides: TGCAGTGCTAGAGTAGCAGGGGAGCGTCAGCCCCAGCATTTT.

This clonotype was seen repeatedly, ten times or more. One junction end does not reproduce the germline sequence, and a read error may be involved. V is TRBV5-1 and J is TRBJ2-3; 9 bases match TRBD2. This CDR3 has 14 amino acids. CDR1 SGHRS and CDR2 YFSETQ come from the germline V gene. The CDR3: CASRASGDTDTQYF. As DNA, the CDR3 is TGTGCCAGCAGGGCTAGCGGGGACACAGATACGCAGTATTTT.

The chain uses TRBV7-2 and TRBJ2-5; no clear D gene. The CDR3 sequence is 12 residues long. Germline assignment: CDR1 SGHTA and CDR2 FQGNSA. V lost 5 bases and J lost 7, with 11 bases in between. The CDR3 spells CASSPSDWTQYF. Here the CDR3 DNA reads TGTGCCAGCAGCCCCTCGGATTGGACCCAGTACTTC. Looking up the rest from reference TRBV7-2 and TRBJ2-5 gives the full variable domain: GAGVSQSPSNKVTEKGKDVELRCDPISGHTALYWYRQSLGQGLEFLIYFQGNSAPDKSGLPSDRFSAERTGGSVSTLTIQRTQQEDSAVYLCASSPSDWTQYFGPGTRLLVL.

V and J are TRBV15 and TRBJ2-1; no definite D call. Germline-derived CDR1 and CDR2 are LNHNV and YYDKDF (reference sequence). The CDR3 is 13 residues long. Trimming pared 0 bases from V and 9 bases from J, leaving 9 bases between. This CDR3 is CATSRDPKGEQFF. CDR3 sequence (DNA): TGTGCCACCAGCAGAGATCCGAAGGGTGAGCAGTTCTTC.

This clonotype was recorded at least ten times. The genes are TRBV7-3 and TRBJ2-1; a weak D match, TRBD2 (5 bases). The ends were cut back, 6 bases at V and 8 bases at J, with 17 bases in the middle. CDR1 and CDR2 from the germline V gene are SGHTA and FQGTGA. The CDR3 has 14 residues. The CDR3 DNA reads TGTGCCAGCAGACTAGGGCTAGTAGACGATGAGCAGTTCTTC. As protein: CASRLGLVDDEQFF.